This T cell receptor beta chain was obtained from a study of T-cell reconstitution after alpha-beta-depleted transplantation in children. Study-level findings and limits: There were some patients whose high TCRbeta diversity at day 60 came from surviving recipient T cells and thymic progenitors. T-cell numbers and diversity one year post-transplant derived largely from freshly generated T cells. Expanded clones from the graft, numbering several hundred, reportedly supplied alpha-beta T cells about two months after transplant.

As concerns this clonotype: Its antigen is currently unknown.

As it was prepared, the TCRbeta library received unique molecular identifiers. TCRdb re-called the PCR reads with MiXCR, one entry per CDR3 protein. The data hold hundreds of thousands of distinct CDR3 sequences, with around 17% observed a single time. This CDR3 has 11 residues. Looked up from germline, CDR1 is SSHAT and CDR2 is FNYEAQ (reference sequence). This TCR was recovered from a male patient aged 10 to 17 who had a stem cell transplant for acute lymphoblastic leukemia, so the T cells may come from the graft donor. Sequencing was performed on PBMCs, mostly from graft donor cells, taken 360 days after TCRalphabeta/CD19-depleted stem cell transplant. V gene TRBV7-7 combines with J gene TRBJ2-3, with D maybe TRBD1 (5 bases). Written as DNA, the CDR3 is TGTGCAGGTGGGGCCACAGATACGCAGTATTTT. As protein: CAGGATDTQYF. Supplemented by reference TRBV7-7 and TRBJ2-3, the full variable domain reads GAGVSQSPRYKVTKRGQDVTLRCDPISSHATLYWYQQALGQGPEFLTYFNYEAQPDKSGLPSDRFSAERPEGSISTLTIQRTEQRDSAMYRCAGGATDTQYFGPGTRLTVL.